The rows below give T cell receptor beta chains drawn from one sample of a study of cytotoxic CD8 clonotypes in ibrutinib-treated CLL. Here immunoSEQ multiplex PCR was the method, and the copy in TCRdb shows in-frame clones only, minus some. The sample contains 25,000 or so clones, 62% of which appear only once. The sequencing here drew on PBMCs, taken before ibrutinib treatment. Receptors were obtained from a human donor with chronic lymphocytic leukemia. The CDR3 runs from the conserved cysteine through the conserved F or W. Fields, in order: J gene, D gene, clone size, V gene, CDR3 DNA, CDR3 protein. D genes are given only for firm matches. A row's size may be missing; if present it is once, few, many or a size class.

J gene: TRBJ2-1
D gene: .
clone size: few
V gene: TRBV4-1
CDR3 DNA: TGCGCCAGCAGCAGGCAGGGTCTGGATGAGCAGTTCTTC
CDR3 protein: CASSRQGLDEQFF

J gene: TRBJ2-7
D gene: .
clone size: .
V gene: TRBV6-1
CDR3 DNA: TGTGCCAGCAGTGAAAGGTGGCGATCCTACGAGCAGTACTTC
CDR3 protein: CASSERWRSYEQYF

J gene: TRBJ2-7
D gene: .
clone size: .
V gene: TRBV27
CDR3 DNA: TGTGCCAGCAGCCCCCCCCAGACAAGCTCCTACGAGCAGTACTTC
CDR3 protein: CASSPPQTSSYEQYF

J gene: TRBJ2-1
D gene: .
clone size: .
V gene: TRBV7-2
CDR3 DNA: TGTGCCAGCAGCTCTCCCCCCCAGGGGTTGTTCTTC
CDR3 protein: CASSSPPQGLFF

J gene: TRBJ2-1
D gene: .
clone size: .
V gene: TRBV18
CDR3 DNA: TGTGCCAGCTCACGGGACGTCGACAATGAGCAGTTCTTC
CDR3 protein: CASSRDVDNEQFF

J gene: TRBJ2-5
D gene: TRBD2
clone size: .
V gene: TRBV6-1
CDR3 DNA: TGTGCCAGCAGTGAGGCTAGCGGGGGGGGAGAGACCCAGTACTTC
CDR3 protein: CASSEASGGGETQYF

J gene: TRBJ2-3
D gene: .
clone size: .
V gene: TRBV10-3
CDR3 DNA: TGTGCCATCAGTGAGTCTAGCGGAGGGAATACGCAGTATTTT
CDR3 protein: CAISESSGGNTQYF

J gene: TRBJ2-5
D gene: TRBD1
clone size: .
V gene: TRBV11-3
CDR3 DNA: TGTGCCAGCAGCATAGGGACAGGGCCAGAGACCCAGTACTTC
CDR3 protein: CASSIGTGPETQYF

J gene: TRBJ2-5
D gene: .
clone size: few
V gene: TRBV4-1
CDR3 DNA: TGCGCCAGCAGCCAGCGGGAGACCCAGTACTTC
CDR3 protein: CASSQRETQYF

J gene: TRBJ2-3
D gene: .
clone size: .
V gene: TRBV6-5
CDR3 DNA: TGTGCCAGCAGTCTAGCATTGGTTACAGATACGCAGTATTTT
CDR3 protein: CASSLALVTDTQYF

J gene: TRBJ1-1
D gene: .
clone size: few
V gene: TRBV4-1
CDR3 DNA: TGCGCCAGCAGCCAACGGAATGGGTACACTGAAGCTTTCTTT
CDR3 protein: CASSQRNGYTEAFF

J gene: TRBJ1-6
D gene: TRBD1
clone size: once
V gene: TRBV15
CDR3 DNA: TGTGCCACCAGAGACCGACAGGGGGCGAATAATTCACCCCTCCACTTT
CDR3 protein: CATRDRQGANNSPLHF